This passage covers 27 T cell receptor beta chains from one sample sequenced in a study of cytomegalovirus exposure and HLA in healthy donors. The PCR made use of 60 Vbeta and 13 Jbeta primers. Using immunoSEQ multiplex PCR, the repertoire was profiled, and TCRdb retains in-frame clones only, with some absent. The data contain around 170,000 clones, about 80% of them singletons. Sequenced input: PBMCs. These TCRs come from a man between 60 and 70 years old in good health and CMV-seronegative.

The V call is TRBV11-2, the J call TRBJ1-5; TRBD1 matches at 8 bases. Germline assignment: CDR1 SGHAT and CDR2 FQNNGV. The CDR3 sequence is 13 residues long. The V gene end was trimmed by 0 bases and the J gene end by 16 bases; junction bases not matched to a gene: 8. The CDR3 region has the DNA TGTGCCAGCAGCTTAGACCCGGGACAGGCTTCACATTTT. Translated, it gives CASSLDPGQASHF.

The chain joins TRBV5-1 to TRBJ2-2, with 8 bases fitting TRBD2. Germline-derived CDR1 and CDR2 are SGHRS and YFSETQ. The CDR3 totals 16 residues. V dropped 7 bases and J dropped 0; count of bases not matched to a gene: 8. The CDR3 DNA reads as TGCGCCAGCGATTGGCGGGAGGCCTCGAACACCGGGGAGCTGTTTTTT. Translated, it gives CASDWREASNTGELFF.

This clone was seen a handful of times. This chain links TRBV7-2 with TRBJ2-2; D is unresolved. The CDR3 contains 14 residues. V lost 5 bases, J lost 0 bases, and 7 bases lay in between. The germline V gene encodes CDR1 SGHTA and CDR2 FQGNSA. CDR3 coding DNA: TGTGCCAGCAGCCCCAATTCGAACACCGGGGAGCTGTTTTTT. Its protein is CASSPNSNTGELFF.

The rearrangement links TRBV29-1 to TRBJ2-5, with TRBD1 identical over 11 bases. The CDR3 has 12 residues. The V gene end was trimmed by 7 bases and the J gene end by 11 bases; junction bases not matched to a gene: 9. From germline, CDR1 is SQVTM and CDR2 ANQGSEA. This CDR3 reads CSGGTGGGEQYF. The CDR3 nucleotides read TGCAGCGGTGGGACAGGGGGAGGGGAGCAGTACTTC.

This clone appeared a few times. This chain joins TRBV9 and TRBJ2-1, with TRBD2 matching 8 bases. Unmatched junction bases numbered 8, after V lost 4 bases and J lost 14 bases. The CDR3 loop spans 12 amino acids. Germline CDR1 is SGDLS and CDR2 is YYNGEE. Written as DNA, the CDR3 is TGTGCCAGCAGCCCACTAGCGGTTGGGAAGTTCTTC. Translated: CASSPLAVGKFF. Drawing the rest from reference TRBV9 and TRBJ2-1, the complete variable domain is DSGVTQTPKHLITATGQRVTLRCSPRSGDLSVYWYQQSLDQGLQFLIQYYNGEERAKGNILERFSAQQFPDLHSELNLSSLELGDSALYFCASSPLAVGKFFGPGTRLTVL.

Points on this clone: At one end the junction does not follow the germline gene, possibly because of a read error. This chain uses TRBV29-1 with TRBJ2-7; no firm D call. Germline CDR1 SQVTM, CDR2 ANQGSEA. This CDR3 contains 11 residues. This CDR3 reads CSVEESSEQYF. CDR3 nucleotides: TGCAGCGTAGAAGAGAGCTCCGAGCAGTACTTC.

CDR3 in amino acids: CASSGRGGYGYTF. CDR3 bases: TGTGCCAGCAGTGGCCGGGGAGGGTATGGCTACACCTTC. The gene calls are TRBV2 and TRBJ1-2, with D unresolved. The CDR3 consists of 13 residues. V shed 4 bases and J shed 5 bases, with 11 bases lying between them. The germline gives CDR1 SNHLY, CDR2 FYNNEI.

The genes are TRBV6-5 and TRBJ1-3; D not certain. The V end was cut by 6 bases, the J end by 0 bases, with 6 bases between. The CDR3 loop spans 13 amino acids. Germline V gene data show CDR1 as MNHEY and CDR2 as SVGAGI. The CDR3 loop is CASRLSSGNTIYF. In DNA, the CDR3 is TGTGCCAGCAGGTTGAGCTCTGGAAACACCATATATTTT.

The V call is TRBV6-1, the J call TRBJ2-3; D may be TRBD2 (6 bases). CDR3 length equals 12 residues. The V end lost 5 bases, the J end lost 3 bases, and 6 bases lay between the germline ends. The germline CDR1 and CDR2 sequences are MNHNS and SASEGT. CDR3: CASSRGTDTQYF. The CDR3, as DNA: TGTGCCAGCAGTCGGGGGACAGATACGCAGTATTTT.

The chain employs TRBV5-1 and TRBJ2-3; 7 positions agree with TRBD2. The CDR3 runs to 14 residues. From germline, CDR1 is SGHRS and CDR2 YFSETQ. The V and J ends lost 2 bases and 4 bases, in that order; junction bases with no gene match: 4. CDR3 sequence (DNA): TGCGCCAGCAGCTTTGGACTAGATGCAGATACGCAGTATTTT. It translates to CASSFGLDADTQYF.

The chain employs TRBV25-1 and TRBJ2-7, with D possibly TRBD1 on 5 matching bases. From germline, CDR1 is MGHDK and CDR2 SYGVNS. The CDR3 totals 16 residues. V lost 3 bases, J lost 5 bases, and 20 bases lay in between. CDR3 coding DNA: TGTGCCAGCAGTGATGCACGAACAGGACGCCGGGACGAGCAGTACTTC. Amino acids: CASSDARTGRRDEQYF.

The V gene is TRBV7-2, the J gene TRBJ2-7; TRBD2 agrees at 12 bases. The CDR3 length is 13 residues. Looked up from germline, CDR1 is SGHTA and CDR2 is FQGNSA. The V gene end was trimmed by 5 bases and the J gene end by 7 bases; junction bases not matched to a gene: 3. The CDR3: CASSGGTSGEQYF. The DNA for the CDR3 is TGTGCCAGCAGCGGCGGGACTAGCGGGGAGCAGTACTTC.

The chain links TRBV9 to TRBJ1-3, with D maybe TRBD1 (6 bases). V was clipped by 4 bases and J by 4 bases, with 15 bases between them. This CDR3 is 15 amino acids long. The germline gives CDR1 SGDLS, CDR2 YYNGEE. This CDR3 reads CASSPRGAAGNTIYF. CDR3 sequence (DNA): TGTGCCAGCAGCCCACGGGGGGCTGCAGGAAACACCATATATTTT. Together with reference TRBV9 and TRBJ1-3, the CDR3 gives the full variable domain: DSGVTQTPKHLITATGQRVTLRCSPRSGDLSVYWYQQSLDQGLQFLIQYYNGEERAKGNILERFSAQQFPDLHSELNLSSLELGDSALYFCASSPRGAAGNTIYFGEGSWLTVV.

This chain joins TRBV10-3 and TRBJ1-1; D might be TRBD1 (5 bases). CDR1 is ENHRY and CDR2 is SYGVKD in the germline V gene. V was pared by 4 bases and J by 4 bases, with 10 bases between. The CDR3 length is 13 residues. In DNA form, the CDR3 reads TGTGCCATCAGTGGGGGCGCGAGCACTGAAGCTTTCTTT. Its translation is CAISGGASTEAFF.

The CDR3 reads CASSPGTGLYEQYF. CDR3 sequence (DNA): TGTGCCAGCAGCCCTGGGACAGGGCTCTACGAGCAGTACTTC. The gene calls are TRBV11-3 and TRBJ2-7; 9 bases align to TRBD1. CDR1 and CDR2 (germline): SGHNT, YENEEA. V lost 5 bases and J lost 3; bases outside the gene matches: 5. This CDR3 spans 14 amino acids.

The rearrangement uses TRBV29-1 and TRBJ2-2; a weak D match, TRBD1 (5 bases). Germline CDR1 and CDR2: SQVTM and ANQGSEA. The CDR3 contains 14 residues. V was clipped by 0 bases and J by 11 bases, with 16 bases between them. This chain's CDR3 is CSVEEGPGRPELFF. The CDR3 DNA is TGCAGCGTTGAAGAGGGGCCAGGGCGGCCCGAGCTGTTTTTT.

The chain has TRBV19 and TRBJ2-7; D is ambiguous. Trimming shortened V by 1 base and J by 0 bases, and 7 bases separated the two germline ends. Germline lookup yields CDR1 LNHDA and CDR2 SQIVND (reference sequence). The CDR3 consists of 14 residues. This chain's CDR3 is CASSIASPSYEQYF. CDR3 in DNA: TGTGCCAGTAGTATAGCCAGTCCCTCCTACGAGCAGTACTTC. The full variable domain, rest sourced from reference TRBV19 and TRBJ2-7, is DGGITQSPKYLFRKEGQNVTLSCEQNLNHDAMYWYRQDPGQGLRLIYYSQIVNDFQKGDIAEGYSVSREKKESFPLTVTSAQKNPTAFYLCASSIASPSYEQYFGPGTRLTVT.

V usage is TRBV7-9 and J usage is TRBJ1-2; a weak D match, TRBD1 (5 bases). CDR3 length: 12 residues. The V gene lost 5 bases and the J gene lost 4 bases, with 8 bases spanning the gap. From germline, CDR1 is SEHNR and CDR2 FQNEAQ (reference sequence). The CDR3 DNA sequence: TGTGCCAGCAGCCCGGACACCTATGGCTACACCTTC. This encodes CASSPDTYGYTF.

The genes are TRBV6-1 and TRBJ1-2; TRBD1 is a possible D gene (6 bases). This CDR3 region has 14 residues. Germline values: CDR1 MNHNS, CDR2 SASEGT. The V end lost 1 base, the J end lost 5 bases, and 11 bases lay between the germline ends. The CDR3 bases are TGTGCCAGCAGTGAAGGAACAGGGTGGTATGGCTACACCTTC. It yields the protein CASSEGTGWYGYTF.

V usage is TRBV10-3 and J usage is TRBJ2-7; 7 bases align to TRBD1. Germline trimming cut 7 bases from V and 3 bases from J; bases unmatched to any gene: 9. The CDR3 has 14 amino acids. Germline values: CDR1 ENHRY, CDR2 SYGVKD. CDR3 nucleotides: TGTGCCATCACCGACAGGGTGCGTAACTACGAGCAGTACTTC. The encoded protein is CAITDRVRNYEQYF.

The V call is TRBV11-2, the J call TRBJ2-5, with a tentative D call TRBD1 (5 bases). The germline V gene encodes CDR1 SGHAT and CDR2 FQNNGV. The ends were cut back, 5 bases at V and 7 bases at J, with 20 bases in the middle. The CDR3 is 15 amino acids. The CDR3 sequence is CASSGIVDPRGTQYF. CDR3 nucleotides: TGTGCCAGCAGCGGGATTGTTGACCCTAGGGGGACCCAGTACTTC. The full variable domain, in which reference TRBV11-2 and TRBJ2-5 provide the parts outside the CDR3, is EAGVAQSPRYKIIEKRQSVAFWCNPISGHATLYWYQQILGQGPKLLIQFQNNGVVDDSQLPKDRFSAERLKGVDSTLKIQPAKLEDSAVYLCASSGIVDPRGTQYFGPGTRLLVL.

As to this clone: Other DNA variants within this sample encode the same CDR3. The V gene is TRBV9, the J gene TRBJ1-1; D unclear. The CDR3 totals 14 residues. Germline-derived CDR1 and CDR2 are SGDLS and YYNGEE. Trimming left V 0 bases short and J 5 bases short, with 11 bases between. For the CDR3, the DNA is TGTGCCAGCAGCGTAGATCCGGGTCGGACTGAAGCTTTCTTT. Translating gives CASSVDPGRTEAFF.

This clone has just a few counts. This chain uses TRBV6-1 with TRBJ2-1; 9 nucleotides match TRBD1. Germline values: CDR1 MNHNS, CDR2 SASEGT. V lost 4 bases to trimming and J lost 7 bases; unmatched junction nucleotides: 2. This CDR3 contains 13 residues. The CDR3 DNA is TGTGCCAGCAGTGGGGGACAGGGTAATGAGCAGTTCTTC. Protein: CASSGGQGNEQFF.

The rearrangement links TRBV2 to TRBJ1-3, with 7 bases identical to TRBD1. V was clipped by 1 base and J by 3 bases; unmatched bases: 3. This CDR3 contains 15 residues. Germline CDR1 and CDR2: SNHLY and FYNNEI. In DNA, the CDR3 is TGTGCCAGCAGTGAAGAGGGGGCCAATGGAAACACCATATATTTT. Its protein product is CASSEEGANGNTIYF. The full variable domain, rest sourced from reference TRBV2 and TRBJ1-3, is EPEVTQTPSHQVTQMGQEVILRCVPISNHLYFYWYRQILGQKVEFLVSFYNNEISEKSEIFDDQFSVERPDGSNFTLKIRSTKLEDSAMYFCASSEEGANGNTIYFGEGSWLTVV.

This clone showed up just once. The chain recombines TRBV9 with TRBJ2-1; the match to TRBD1 covers 7 bases. Germline lookup yields CDR1 SGDLS and CDR2 YYNGEE. This CDR3 has 14 amino acids. V lost 2 bases and J lost 5; bases outside the gene matches: 4. In DNA form, the CDR3 reads TGTGCCAGCAGCGTGCTCGGGACAGACAATGAGCAGTTCTTC. Translating gives CASSVLGTDNEQFF.

The chain uses TRBV2 and TRBJ2-7; 8 nucleotides line up with TRBD1. Trimming at V came to 5 bases and at J to 4 bases, leaving 10 bases not matched to a gene. This CDR3 has 15 residues. Germline V gives CDR1 SNHLY, CDR2 FYNNEI. The CDR3 DNA sequence: TGTGCCAGCAGTAGCCGGACAGGGATTGTATACGAGCAGTACTTC. Protein product: CASSSRTGIVYEQYF. The full variable domain, with the rest looked up from reference TRBV2 and TRBJ2-7, is EPEVTQTPSHQVTQMGQEVILRCVPISNHLYFYWYRQILGQKVEFLVSFYNNEISEKSEIFDDQFSVERPDGSNFTLKIRSTKLEDSAMYFCASSSRTGIVYEQYFGPGTRLTVT.

The gene calls are TRBV6-1 and TRBJ2-5; possible D gene TRBD1, 6 bases. Trimming removed 1 base at V and 5 bases at J, with 14 bases between. CDR1 MNHNS and CDR2 SASEGT come from the germline V gene. CDR3 length equals 15 residues. The CDR3 DNA sequence: TGTGCCAGCAGTGAAGAAGAACAGGGTTGGGAGACCCAGTACTTC. Its protein is CASSEEEQGWETQYF.